This T cell receptor beta chain comes out of a study of blood T cell repertoires in COVID-19. The CDR3 loop spans 17 amino acids. V lost 1 base and J 7 bases, leaving 19 bases between the germline ends. The germline gives CDR1 SGHTA, CDR2 FQGNSA. How the authors handled the data: How many nucleated cells were present was estimated from reference gene primer amplification. Assay: immunoSEQ multiplex PCR; the TCRdb copy retains only in-frame clones and omits some. The D gene and trimming were derived from the DNA, and the V and J assignments and clone size from that table. The sample records 45,000 to 50,000 clones, about four fifths being singletons.

The J gene is TRBJ2-2, the V gene TRBV7-2, with D possibly matching TRBD2 (5 bases). This clonotype was sampled from a man aged 55 to 70 with active COVID-19. Sequencing was done on a sample of peripheral blood. The CDR3 here is CASSLETSQRLSGELFF. The CDR3, as DNA: TGTGCCAGCAGCTTAGAAACTTCCCAGCGGTTAAGCGGGGAGCTGTTTTTT.